This TCR beta chain was recovered during a study of shared clonotypes between healthy human individuals. Assay used: immunoSEQ multiplex PCR; TCRdb lists only in-frame clones, some missing. The table includes about 480,000 clones, over 75% detected once. Germline-derived CDR1 and CDR2 are SEHNR and FQNEAQ (reference sequence). CDR3 length: 14 amino acids. The V end lost 5 bases, the J end lost 0 bases, and 7 bases lay between the germline ends. Source material: PBMCs. V gene TRBV7-9 combines with J gene TRBJ1-4; weak D call: TRBD1 (5 bases). This clonotype was sampled from a woman aged 40-49 years in good health. Some clones in this sample may be carry-over from other donors' samples. DNA of the CDR3: TGTGCCAGCAGCCGAGGGGCAACTAATGAAAAACTGTTTTTT. Its protein product is CASSRGATNEKLFF.